The 32 T cell receptor beta chains reported below all come from one sample, sequenced in a study of STAT5B mutations in CD4+ large granular lymphocyte leukemia (dated by TCRdb to the early 2020s). Libraries came from the immunoSEQ multiplex PCR assay. The source is immuneACCESS, and TCRdb retained only in-frame sequences with V and J called. Part of the clones is not carried over; for the studies checked, unresolved V genes explain less than half of this, and the remainder is unexplained. In this sample the table shows roughly 23,000 clones, about 81% of which occur a single time. Approximately 8.9% of the sample belongs to the ten largest clones. The sample was CD4+ T cells from blood buffy coats. The receptors derive from a human donor in good health.

CDR3 loop: CASSQDVGATNEKLFF. The DNA of the CDR3 is TGTGCCAGCAGCCAAGATGTGGGTGCAACTAATGAAAAACTGTTTTTT. J is TRBJ1-4 and V is TRBV4-2; D is ambiguous. Trimming shortened V by 0 bases and J by 0 bases, and 8 bases separated the two germline ends. The CDR3 loop spans 16 amino acids. CDR1 and CDR2 from the germline V gene are LGHNA and YNFKEQ.

This chain joins TRBV5-4 and TRBJ2-1; perhaps D is TRBD1 or TRBD2 (5 bases each). CDR1 and CDR2 from the germline V gene are SGHNT and YYREEE (reference sequence). This CDR3 is 16 amino acids long. V lost 0 bases to trimming and J lost 0 bases, with 10 bases between them. The CDR3 DNA follows: TGTGCCAGCAGCTTGGCCGGGGCTAGCTCCTACAATGAGCAGTTCTTC. Translated: CASSLAGASSYNEQFF.

The rearrangement links TRBV7-2 to TRBJ1-2; no reliable D call. The CDR3 runs 15 residues. The V end lost 3 bases, the J end lost 0 bases, and 11 bases lay between the germline ends. Germline CDR1 and CDR2: SGHTA and FQGNSA. CDR3 loop: CASSLMRNANYGYTF. In DNA form, the CDR3 reads TGTGCCAGCAGCTTGATGCGAAACGCTAACTATGGCTACACCTTC.

The rearrangement joins TRBV4-3 to TRBJ1-1; 8 bases agree with TRBD1. The CDR3 consists of 15 residues. J gave up 2 bases and V 3 bases, and 5 bases lay outside the gene matches. Germline V CDR1 and CDR2: LGHNA, YSLEER. CDR3 protein: CASSQTGVQNTEAFF. As DNA, the CDR3 is TGCGCCAGCAGCCAGACAGGGGTGCAAAACACTGAAGCTTTCTTT.

CDR3 amino acids: CAISEGTGLETQYF. Written as DNA, the CDR3 is TGTGCCATCAGTGAAGGGACAGGGTTAGAGACCCAGTACTTC. V gene TRBV10-3 combines with J gene TRBJ2-5, with 9 bases aligning to TRBD1. The length of the CDR3 is 14 residues. Per germline, CDR1 ENHRY and CDR2 SYGVKD. Trimming cost V 3 bases and J 4 bases; bases outside gene matches: 3.

The J gene is TRBJ2-5, the V gene TRBV29-1; 7 bases line up with TRBD2. V lost 3 bases, J lost 1 base, and 8 bases stayed unmatched. In germline, CDR1 is SQVTM, CDR2 ANQGSEA. The length of the CDR3 is 15 residues. The chain's CDR3 is CSVDRRASGQETQYF. CDR3 DNA: TGCAGCGTTGACCGGAGGGCTAGCGGCCAAGAGACCCAGTACTTC.

This sequence joins TRBV15 and TRBJ1-4; a weak D match, TRBD1 (5 bases). There are 14 residues in the CDR3. V was clipped by 0 bases and J by 8 bases, with 10 bases between them. Germline CDR1 LNHNV, CDR2 YYDKDF (reference sequence). The CDR3 bases are TGTGCCACCAGCAGAGATCGGGGCAAAGAAAAACTGTTTTTT. This gives the protein CATSRDRGKEKLFF. Looking up the rest from reference TRBV15 and TRBJ1-4 gives the full variable domain: DAMVIQNPRYQVTQFGKPVTLSCSQTLNHNVMYWYQQKSSQAPKLLFHYYDKDFNNEADTPDNFQSRRPNTSFCFLDIRSPGLGDTAMYLCATSRDRGKEKLFFGSGTQLSVL.

The chain links TRBV28 to TRBJ1-5; 7 nucleotides match TRBD1. This CDR3 comprises 15 residues. Trimming removed 3 bases from V and 3 bases from J; junction bases left unmatched: 5. Germline CDR1 and CDR2: MDHEN and SYDVKM. The CDR3 DNA is TGTGCCAGCAGTTTGGGACAGCGCCACAATCAGCCCCAGCATTTT. The encoded protein is CASSLGQRHNQPQHF.

This clone turned up a few times. The chain recombines TRBV18 with TRBJ1-1; D uncertain. Germline CDR1 is KGHSH and CDR2 is LQKENI. V was cut by 4 bases and J by 1 base, with 7 bases left in between. This CDR3 comprises 13 residues. The CDR3 DNA reads as TGTGCCAGCTCACAAGGGCAGAACACTGAAGCTTTCTTT. Encoded protein: CASSQGQNTEAFF.

This clone has just one count. The J gene is TRBJ2-7, the V gene TRBV5-1; 7 nucleotides line up with TRBD1. The CDR3 is made up of 14 amino acids. CDR1 and CDR2 from the germline V gene are SGHRS and YFSETQ. J lost 3 bases, V lost 4 bases, and 7 bases had no gene match. The CDR3, as DNA: TGCGCCAGCAGCACCCGGGACAGACTCTACGAGCAGTACTTC. Translation gives CASSTRDRLYEQYF.

In its sample, this clone was seen once. This chain links TRBV7-3 with TRBJ2-1; 8 nucleotides agree with TRBD2. J lost 11 bases, V lost 5 bases, and 8 bases had no gene match. This CDR3 is built from 13 residues. Germline V lookup: CDR1 SGHTA, CDR2 FQGTGA. The CDR3 sequence: CASSPTGGTKQFF. CDR3 bases: TGTGCCAGCAGCCCGACGGGGGGGACGAAGCAGTTCTTC.

The chain links TRBV30 to TRBJ2-5, with 7 bases identical to TRBD2. V was pared by 3 bases and J by 11 bases, with 12 bases of the junction left unmatched. Germline assignment: CDR1 GTSNPN and CDR2 SVGIG (reference sequence). This CDR3 comprises 13 residues. CDR3 residues: CAWSPGLGTEQYF. DNA of the CDR3: TGTGCCTGGAGCCCCGGACTAGGGACTGAGCAGTACTTC.

There are a few counts of this clone. This chain joins TRBV6-6 and TRBJ1-2; 9 nucleotides agree with TRBD1. The CDR3 covers 15 residues. The germline V gene has CDR1 MNHNY and CDR2 SVGAGI (reference sequence). V was pared by 6 bases and J by 7 bases, with 12 bases of the junction left unmatched. CDR3 nucleotides: TGTGCCAGCAGAGCTCCCCGGGACAGGGTGTTTGGCTACACCTTC. As protein: CASRAPRDRVFGYTF.

The chain has TRBV18 and TRBJ2-7, with a possible D match to TRBD2 (6 bases). From germline, CDR1 is KGHSH and CDR2 LQKENI. Trimming removed 3 bases at V and 0 bases at J, with 12 bases between. CDR3 length: 15 residues. CDR3 amino acids: CASSPRGRSSYEQYF. As DNA, the CDR3 is TGTGCCAGCTCACCGCGGGGCAGGTCCTCCTACGAGCAGTACTTC.

The rearrangement joins TRBV7-2 to TRBJ1-2; D perhaps matches TRBD1 (5 bases). The germline V gene has CDR1 SGHTA and CDR2 FQGNSA. The CDR3 consists of 16 residues. V was shortened by 4 bases and J by 5 bases, with 20 bases between the two germline ends. The CDR3 loop reads CASSSLFTDSKYGYTF. CDR3 DNA sequence: TGTGCCAGCAGCTCCTTGTTTACCGACAGCAAATATGGCTACACCTTC.

The CDR3 coding sequence is TGTGCCAGCAGTTACTCGATAGGTAGCTCCTACGAGCAGTACTTC. Protein sequence: CASSYSIGSSYEQYF. The genes are TRBV6-6 and TRBJ2-7; D is unresolved. Germline loops: CDR1 MNHNY, CDR2 SVGAGI (reference sequence). V lost 0 bases and J 0 bases, leaving 9 bases between the germline ends. This CDR3 region has 15 residues.

This clone was detected only once. This chain connects TRBV6-1 to TRBJ2-3, with a possible D match to TRBD1 (6 bases). The CDR3 runs to 16 residues. Trimming left V 2 bases short and J 3 bases short, with 15 bases between. Germline CDR1 MNHNS, CDR2 SASEGT. The CDR3 loop is CASSELDSSRTDTQYF. CDR3 sequence (DNA): TGTGCCAGCAGTGAATTGGACAGTTCAAGGACAGATACGCAGTATTTT.

This chain links TRBV27 with TRBJ2-7; TRBD2 matches 11 bases. In germline, CDR1 is MNHEY, CDR2 SMNVEV (reference sequence). Trimming at V came to 7 bases and at J to 6 bases, leaving 8 bases not matched to a gene. The CDR3 has 14 residues. CDR3 DNA: TGTGCCAGCAACCCGGGGCTAGCGGGAGGCGAGCAGTACTTC. It is translated as CASNPGLAGGEQYF.

This clone was seen once. The chain is built from TRBV28 and TRBJ2-5; D might be TRBD1 or TRBD2, each matching 5 bases. Germline CDR1 MDHEN, CDR2 SYDVKM. The CDR3 is made up of 15 amino acids. Between the trimmed V and J ends, which lost 4 bases and 13 bases, there was a span of 25 bases. The CDR3 region has the DNA TGTGCCAGCAGTTACCCCGGCTCCAAATCAGGGACGGGGTACTTC. This sequence encodes CASSYPGSKSGTGYF.

This chain connects TRBV13 to TRBJ1-2; D possibly corresponds to TRBD1 (6 bases). This CDR3 spans 14 amino acids. V was pared by 1 base and J by 2 bases, with 8 bases between. Germline CDR1 PRHDT, CDR2 FYEKMQ (reference sequence). This chain's CDR3 is CASSLDRDNYGYTF. The CDR3 nucleotides read TGTGCCAGCAGCTTAGACAGGGACAACTATGGCTACACCTTC.

The genes are TRBV30 and TRBJ1-1; D call uncertain. Per the germline V gene, CDR1 is GTSNPN and CDR2 is SVGIG (reference sequence). V lost 3 bases, J lost 5 bases, and 13 bases lay in between. The CDR3 extends over 13 amino acids. Here the CDR3 reads CAWRAGAETEAFF. As DNA, the CDR3 is TGTGCCTGGAGAGCCGGAGCCGAGACTGAAGCTTTCTTT.

This clone has only a few counts. V usage is TRBV14 and J usage is TRBJ2-1, with 10 positions matching TRBD2. Germline assignment: CDR1 SGHDN and CDR2 FVKESK. This CDR3 is built from 15 residues. Trimming cost V 2 bases and J 4 bases; bases outside gene matches: 2. The CDR3 DNA reads as TGTGCCAGCAGCCAAAGGACTAGCGGATACAATGAGCAGTTCTTC. It yields the protein CASSQRTSGYNEQFF. Filled out from reference TRBV14 and TRBJ2-1, the complete variable domain reads EAGVTQFPSHSVIEKGQTVTLRCDPISGHDNLYWYRRVMGKEIKFLLHFVKESKQDESGMPNNRFLAERTGGTYSTLKVQPAELEDSGVYFCASSQRTSGYNEQFFGPGTRLTVL.

CDR3 nucleotides: TGTGCCAGCAGCTTAGGGGCCCGGACAGGGGGAGGAGAGACCCAGTACTTC. As protein: CASSLGARTGGGETQYF. The V and J genes are TRBV7-6 and TRBJ2-5; 10 nucleotides align to TRBD1. Germline CDR1 is SGHVS and CDR2 is FNYEAQ. V trimming: 1 base; J trimming: 4 bases; junction bases outside the gene matches: 9. The CDR3 covers 17 residues.

The chain recombines TRBV30 with TRBJ1-1; 9 bases fit TRBD1. J gave up 8 bases and V 3 bases, and 10 bases lay outside the gene matches. CDR1 GTSNPN and CDR2 SVGIG come from the germline V gene (reference sequence). CDR3 size: 14 residues. The CDR3, as DNA: TGTGCCTGGAGGGGGGACAGGGCCGGGGGGGAAGCTTTCTTT. Protein product: CAWRGDRAGGEAFF.

V and J are TRBV6-5 and TRBJ2-3; 9 nucleotides line up with TRBD1. The CDR3 is 16 amino acids. Germline CDR1 and CDR2: MNHEY and SVGAGI. The V and J ends lost 2 bases and 2 bases, in that order; junction bases with no gene match: 5. The DNA of the CDR3 is TGTGCCAGCAGTTACCGGCGGACAGGGGTCACAGATACGCAGTATTTT. Encoded protein: CASSYRRTGVTDTQYF.

The genes are TRBV9 and TRBJ2-7; perhaps D is TRBD1 or TRBD2 (5 bases each). CDR3 length: 14 residues. Per germline, CDR1 SGDLS and CDR2 YYNGEE. V was trimmed by 0 bases and J by 3 bases, leaving 10 bases between them. The CDR3 DNA reads as TGTGCCAGCAGCGTAGGAGGGGCCAACTACGAGCAGTACTTC. It translates to CASSVGGANYEQYF.

The chain links TRBV7-2 to TRBJ1-4, with D perhaps matching TRBD1 (6 bases). V was shortened by 4 bases and J by 7 bases, with 19 bases between the two germline ends. The germline V gene encodes CDR1 SGHTA and CDR2 FQGNSA. The CDR3 is 16 residues long. CDR3 protein: CASSSQGGGKIEKLFF. CDR3 in DNA: TGTGCCAGCAGCTCACAGGGTGGCGGGAAAATTGAAAAACTGTTTTTT.

CDR3 sequence: CAISGGRDGDEQFF. The CDR3 DNA reads TGTGCCATCAGTGGAGGTAGAGATGGAGATGAGCAGTTCTTC. The chain uses TRBV10-3 and TRBJ2-1; D unclear. The V end was cut by 4 bases, the J end by 8 bases, with 15 bases between. The CDR3 spans 14 residues. The germline V gene has CDR1 ENHRY and CDR2 SYGVKD.

The J gene is TRBJ2-5, the V gene TRBV7-6; D perhaps matches TRBD2 (6 bases). The germline CDR1 and CDR2 sequences are SGHVS and FNYEAQ. The CDR3 has 12 residues. V gave up 5 bases and J gave up 5 bases, with 9 bases separating them. The CDR3 is CASSPSGETQYF. The CDR3 nucleotides are TGTGCCAGCAGCCCCAGCGGGGAGACCCAGTACTTC.

The gene calls are TRBV30 and TRBJ2-7, with D possibly matching TRBD1 (6 bases). The V end lost 7 bases, the J end lost 3 bases, and 19 bases lay between the germline ends. This CDR3 has 14 amino acids. Germline loops: CDR1 GTSNPN, CDR2 SVGIG (reference sequence). CDR3 nucleotides: TGTGCCTTGTCCCCCCTCCTACAGGGCTACGAGCAGTACTTC. Translated: CALSPLLQGYEQYF. Using reference TRBV30 and TRBJ2-7 for the parts outside the CDR3, the full variable domain is SQTIHQWPATLVQPVGSPLSLECTVEGTSNPNLYWYRQAAGRGLQLLFYSVGIGQISSEVPQNLSASRPQDRQFILSSKKLLLSDSGFYLCALSPLLQGYEQYFGPGTRLTVT.

This clone has only one observation. Other DNA sequences in the same sample also yield this CDR3. The chain employs TRBV9 and TRBJ2-3; weak D call: TRBD2 (6 bases). The length of the CDR3 is 15 residues. From germline, CDR1 is SGDLS and CDR2 YYNGEE. Trimming pared 2 bases from V and 0 bases from J, leaving 10 bases between. The CDR3 is CASSVSGTSTDTQYF. CDR3 coding DNA: TGTGCCAGCAGCGTTAGCGGAACTAGCACAGATACGCAGTATTTT.

This clone was seen once. The chain joins TRBV5-1 to TRBJ2-3, with 7 nucleotides matching TRBD1. The CDR3 loop spans 15 amino acids. The J segment lost 1 base and the V segment lost 4 bases, leaving 6 bases of the junction unmatched. Germline-derived CDR1 and CDR2 are SGHRS and YFSETQ. The CDR3 is CASSPGQPGTDTQYF. In DNA form, the CDR3 reads TGCGCCAGCAGCCCGGGACAGCCAGGCACAGATACGCAGTATTTT. The variable domain in full, completed from reference TRBV5-1 and TRBJ2-3, reads KAGVTQTPRYLIKTRGQQVTLSCSPISGHRSVSWYQQTPGQGLQFLFEYFSETQRNKGNFPGRFSGRQFSNSRSEMNVSTLELGDSALYLCASSPGQPGTDTQYFGPGTRLTVL.